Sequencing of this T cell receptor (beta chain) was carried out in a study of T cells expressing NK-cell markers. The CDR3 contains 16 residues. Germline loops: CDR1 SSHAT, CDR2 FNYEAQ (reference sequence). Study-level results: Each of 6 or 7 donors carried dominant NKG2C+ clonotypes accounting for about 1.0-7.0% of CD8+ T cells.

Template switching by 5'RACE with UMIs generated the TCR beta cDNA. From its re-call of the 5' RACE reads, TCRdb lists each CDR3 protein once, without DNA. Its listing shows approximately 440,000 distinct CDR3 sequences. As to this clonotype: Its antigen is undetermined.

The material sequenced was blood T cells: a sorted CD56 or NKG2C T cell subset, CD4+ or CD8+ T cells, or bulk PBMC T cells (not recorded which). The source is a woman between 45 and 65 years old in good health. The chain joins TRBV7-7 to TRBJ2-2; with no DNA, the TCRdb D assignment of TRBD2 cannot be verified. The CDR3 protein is CASSLSRGGKSGELFF.